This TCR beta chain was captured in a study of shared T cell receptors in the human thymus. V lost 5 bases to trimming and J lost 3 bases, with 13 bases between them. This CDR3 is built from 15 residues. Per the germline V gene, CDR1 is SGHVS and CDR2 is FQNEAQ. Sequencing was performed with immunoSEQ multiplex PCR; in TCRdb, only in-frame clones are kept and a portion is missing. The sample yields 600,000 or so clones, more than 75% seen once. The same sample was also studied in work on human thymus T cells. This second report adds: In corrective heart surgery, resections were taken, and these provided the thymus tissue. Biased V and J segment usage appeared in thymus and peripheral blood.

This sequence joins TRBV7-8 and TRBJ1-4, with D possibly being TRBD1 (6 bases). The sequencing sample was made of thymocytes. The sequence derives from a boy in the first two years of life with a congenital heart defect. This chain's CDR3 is CASSPEQGPNEKLFF. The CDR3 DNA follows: TGTGCCAGCAGCCCCGAACAGGGCCCTAATGAAAAACTGTTTTTT.